One and the same sample provided the 16 T cell receptor beta chains below, sequenced in a study of cytomegalovirus exposure and HLA in healthy donors. 60 Vbeta and 13 Jbeta primers were used in PCR. Method: immunoSEQ multiplex PCR; TCRdb's copy keeps in-frame clones and lacks some. The sample lists some 140,000 clones, 74% occurring once. Material: PBMCs. Source of these receptors: a man aged 25-45 years in good health and CMV-seronegative.

This clone appeared a few times. This CDR3 is CASSPGREGSTEAFF. The CDR3 nucleotides read TGCGCCAGCAGCCCGGGCAGGGAAGGAAGCACTGAAGCTTTCTTT. This chain uses TRBV5-1 with TRBJ1-1, with D possibly TRBD1 on 5 matching bases. The V and J ends lost 4 bases and 4 bases respectively, with 17 bases between them. In germline, CDR1 is SGHRS, CDR2 YFSETQ. This CDR3 contains 15 residues.

The chain has TRBV19 and TRBJ1-1; D possibly corresponds to TRBD1 (6 bases). Trimming left V 6 bases short and J 11 bases short, with 13 bases between. In germline, CDR1 is LNHDA, CDR2 SQIVND (reference sequence). The CDR3 totals 11 residues. CDR3 sequence: CASSDRSRAFF. Here the CDR3 DNA reads TGTGCCAGTAGCGACAGGAGCCGGGCTTTCTTT.

The chain links TRBV29-1 to TRBJ1-1, with a weak D call TRBD1 (6 bases). The CDR3 has 12 residues. V lost 7 bases, J lost 3 bases, and 12 bases lay in between. Germline V gene data show CDR1 as SQVTM and CDR2 as ANQGSEA. The CDR3 region is CSGIKGDTEAFF. CDR3 nucleotide sequence: TGCAGCGGAATAAAGGGGGACACTGAAGCTTTCTTT.

V gene TRBV6-1 combines with J gene TRBJ1-5; TRBD1 aligns across 11 bases. This CDR3 spans 18 amino acids. V lost 3 bases and J lost 0; bases outside the gene matches: 7. The germline gives CDR1 MNHNS, CDR2 SASEGT. The CDR3 sequence is CASSDRTGGAYSNQPQHF. In nucleotides, the CDR3 is TGTGCCAGCAGTGACCGGACAGGGGGCGCCTATAGCAATCAGCCCCAGCATTTT.

The chain links TRBV2 to TRBJ2-7, with 8 bases lining up with TRBD1. V shed 6 bases and J 0 bases; nucleotides not matched to a gene: 4. CDR1 is SNHLY and CDR2 is FYNNEI in the germline V gene. The CDR3 extends over 14 amino acids. CDR3 bases: TGTGCCAGCAGGGGGGACAGGCTCTCCTACGAGCAGTACTTC. Translating it yields CASRGDRLSYEQYF.

The chain carries TRBV29-1 and TRBJ2-5; D possibly corresponds to TRBD2 (6 bases). Between the trimmed V and J ends, which lost 7 bases and 2 bases, there was a span of 11 bases. Germline V lookup: CDR1 SQVTM, CDR2 ANQGSEA. The CDR3 is made up of 12 amino acids. For the CDR3, the DNA is TGCAGCGGCCGCGGGGTTCAAGAGACCCAGTACTTC. Protein sequence: CSGRGVQETQYF.

The chain has TRBV7-9 and TRBJ2-7; 9 nucleotides line up with TRBD1. J gave up 7 bases and V 5 bases, and 9 bases lay outside the gene matches. Germline lookup yields CDR1 SEHNR and CDR2 FQNEAQ (reference sequence). The CDR3 is 14 residues long. In DNA, the CDR3 is TGTGCCAGCAGCACAGGGGGCGCGACTGTGGAGCAGTACTTC. Translated, it gives CASSTGGATVEQYF.

The V and J genes are TRBV4-1 and TRBJ1-1; D ambiguous. The CDR3 totals 16 residues. The germline V and J ends were trimmed by 0 bases and 7 bases, with 18 bases remaining between them. Germline CDR1 and CDR2: MGHRA and YSYEKL. The CDR3 sequence is CASSQEYARRSYEAFF. CDR3 coding DNA: TGCGCCAGCAGCCAAGAGTACGCGAGAAGAAGCTATGAAGCTTTCTTT.

This clone occurred once. The V gene is TRBV7-9, the J gene TRBJ1-5; possible D gene TRBD1, 6 bases. The CDR3 loop spans 15 amino acids. With 2 bases removed from V and 5 bases from J, the gap between germline ends came to 13 bases. CDR1 SEHNR and CDR2 FQNEAQ come from the germline V gene (reference sequence). CDR3 bases: TGTGCCAGCAGCTTAAGCAGGGAGGGGGATCAGCCCCAGCATTTT. It is translated as CASSLSREGDQPQHF.

The chain recombines TRBV5-4 with TRBJ2-5; D remains unclear. There are 13 residues in the CDR3. Germline CDR1 and CDR2: SGHNT and YYREEE (reference sequence). The V gene lost 3 bases and the J gene lost 6 bases, with 12 bases spanning the gap. CDR3 coding DNA: TGTGCCAGCAGCTCGTCCATCCAGAAGACCCAGTACTTC. This sequence encodes CASSSSIQKTQYF.

This clone was counted a few times. V and J are TRBV15 and TRBJ1-4; 8 nucleotides align to TRBD1. The germline CDR1 and CDR2 sequences are LNHNV and YYDKDF (reference sequence). Trimming removed 5 bases from V and 3 bases from J; junction bases left unmatched: 8. The CDR3 spans 16 residues. In nucleotides, the CDR3 is TGTGCCACCAGCCCACATCAGGGGGCTCCTAATGAAAAACTGTTTTTT. It codes for CATSPHQGAPNEKLFF.

The chain uses TRBV7-8 and TRBJ2-3; 8 positions match TRBD2. Germline lookup yields CDR1 SGHVS and CDR2 FQNEAQ. The CDR3 covers 16 residues. V was pared by 1 base and J by 1 base, with 4 bases of the junction left unmatched. CDR3 in DNA: TGTGCCAGCAGCTTAGGTTATAGCGGGGGCACAGATACGCAGTATTTT. It translates to CASSLGYSGGTDTQYF.

The chain is built from TRBV9 and TRBJ2-1, with 10 bases lining up with TRBD1. This CDR3 has 16 amino acids. The J segment lost 6 bases and the V segment lost 4 bases, leaving 10 bases of the junction unmatched. Germline assignment: CDR1 SGDLS and CDR2 YYNGEE. The CDR3 nucleotides are TGTGCCAGCAGCAGAGGGACAGGGGTAATTCTCAATGAGCAGTTCTTC. As protein: CASSRGTGVILNEQFF.

The V and J genes are TRBV5-6 and TRBJ2-7; tentative D call: TRBD2 (6 bases). V was shortened by 1 base and J by 3 bases, with 11 bases between the two germline ends. This CDR3 is built from 14 residues. Germline V gene sequence: CDR1 SGHDT, CDR2 YYEEEE. The CDR3 loop reads CASSLFGSSYEQYF. The CDR3 DNA follows: TGTGCCAGCAGCTTGTTCGGGAGTAGCTACGAGCAGTACTTC.

The V gene is TRBV4-2, the J gene TRBJ1-6; 8 bases align to TRBD1. Unmatched junction bases numbered 8, after V lost 0 bases and J lost 7 bases. The CDR3 runs to 17 residues. CDR1 and CDR2 from the germline V gene are LGHNA and YNFKEQ. The chain's CDR3 is CASSQDVGRQGNSPLHF. Here the CDR3 DNA reads TGTGCCAGCAGCCAAGACGTCGGCCGACAGGGGAATTCACCCCTCCACTTT.

The genes are TRBV4-1 and TRBJ2-1, with 8 bases that match TRBD1. The CDR3 is made up of 17 amino acids. CDR1 and CDR2 (germline): MGHRA, YSYEKL. V lost 2 bases and J lost 6; bases outside the gene matches: 12. In DNA form, the CDR3 reads TGCGCCAGCAGCCAATCAGGGGGCGCCGCCTTGTCCAATGAGCAGTTCTTC. It is translated as CASSQSGGAALSNEQFF.